This T cell receptor beta chain was identified in a study of T cell changes during pregnancy in multiple sclerosis (dated by TCRdb to between 2017 and 2020). Concerning the study at large: The study looked at changes in the T cell repertoire across pregnancy in women with multiple sclerosis.

The method was the immunoSEQ multiplex PCR assay. As stored in TCRdb, this immuneACCESS dataset retains in-frame rearrangements with V and J assigned. A fraction of the clones does not appear; measured against another copy, unresolved V genes explain less than half of the discrepancy, and the remainder lacks a known reason. This sample holds about 120,000 clones; about 94% were observed only once. The ten largest account for approximately 6.3% of the sample. A remark on this clone: Its antigen specificity is not known. One base away there is no much larger clone; base qualities are not given.

The receptor comes from a female donor with multiple sclerosis, enrolled in a pregnancy study. The starting material was peripheral blood, obtained before pregnancy.

The bases read TGTGCCAGCAGCTGGGGACTAGCGGGAGGTGAACAGTACTTC. This translates into CASSWGLAGGEQYF. The chain is made from TRBV7-9 and TRBJ2-7, with 15 junctional bases fitting TRBD2. V is trimmed back by 4 bases and J by 10 bases, and the junction contains 5 bases that no gene match accounts for. Taken from cysteine to phenylalanine, the CDR3 has 14 residues. Only the CDR3 part of the read is kept: 42 bases, read in frame from the first base. From a lookup of the germline V gene (reference sequence), CDR1 and CDR2 are SEHNR and FQNEAQ.